Below, one T cell receptor beta chain is given with its context. As yet, its antigen is unknown. This specimen belongs to a study of cytomegalovirus exposure and HLA in healthy donors. The study's findings and limits: Highly shared sequence variants in one cluster were likely a sequencing artifact. There were reportedly fewer N-insertions in an Asian-associated ancestry cluster than the roughly 670-donor mean, in a later analysis.

The V gene end was trimmed by 0 bases and the J gene end by 2 bases; junction bases not matched to a gene: 4. CDR1 is PRHDT and CDR2 is FYEKMQ in the germline V gene (reference sequence). The CDR3 totals 16 residues. The PCR employed 60 Vbeta primers together with 13 Jbeta primers. Clones were sequenced by immunoSEQ multiplex PCR, and TCRdb holds only the in-frame ones, with some missing. The sample shows around 200,000 clones, around 89% of them seen only once. The V gene is TRBV13, the J gene TRBJ2-3; the match to TRBD2 covers 8 bases. Sequencing was performed on PBMCs. This receptor was taken from a woman between 18 and 30 years old in good health and CMV-seronegative. The chain's CDR3 is CASSLGLAENTDTQYF. As DNA, the CDR3 is TGTGCCAGCAGCTTAGGACTAGCGGAGAACACAGATACGCAGTATTTT.